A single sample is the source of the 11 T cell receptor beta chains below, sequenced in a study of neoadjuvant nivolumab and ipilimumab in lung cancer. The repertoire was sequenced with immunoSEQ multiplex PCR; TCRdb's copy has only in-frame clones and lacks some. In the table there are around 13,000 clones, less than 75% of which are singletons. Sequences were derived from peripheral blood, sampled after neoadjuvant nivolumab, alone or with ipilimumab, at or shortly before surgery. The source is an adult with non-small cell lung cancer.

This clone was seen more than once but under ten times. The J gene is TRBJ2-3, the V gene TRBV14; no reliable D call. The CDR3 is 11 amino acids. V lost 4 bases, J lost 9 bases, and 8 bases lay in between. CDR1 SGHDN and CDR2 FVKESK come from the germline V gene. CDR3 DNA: TGTGCCAGCAGCCTTACCTCAACGCAGTATTTT. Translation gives CASSLTSTQYF.

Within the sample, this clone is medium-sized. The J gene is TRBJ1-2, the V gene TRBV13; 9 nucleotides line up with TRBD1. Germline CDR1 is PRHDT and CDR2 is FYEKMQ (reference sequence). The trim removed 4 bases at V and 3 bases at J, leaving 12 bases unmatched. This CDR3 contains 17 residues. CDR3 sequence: CASSSSPGTGLDYGYTF. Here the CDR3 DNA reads TGTGCCAGCAGCTCCTCCCCCGGGACAGGGTTGGACTATGGCTACACCTTC.

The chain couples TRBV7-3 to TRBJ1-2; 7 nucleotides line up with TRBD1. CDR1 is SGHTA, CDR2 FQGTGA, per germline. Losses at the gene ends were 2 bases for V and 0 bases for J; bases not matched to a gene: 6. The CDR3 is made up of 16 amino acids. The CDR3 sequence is CASSLGGTAANYGYTF. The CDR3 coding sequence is TGTGCCAGCAGCTTAGGCGGGACAGCTGCTAACTATGGCTACACCTTC.

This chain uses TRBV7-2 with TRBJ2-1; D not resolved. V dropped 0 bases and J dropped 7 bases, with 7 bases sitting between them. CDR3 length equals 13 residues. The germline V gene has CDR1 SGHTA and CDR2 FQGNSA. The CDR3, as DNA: TGTGCCAGCAGCTTAGCAGGAGATAATGAGCAGTTCTTC. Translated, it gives CASSLAGDNEQFF.

This CDR3 reads CASSLGPSLYEQYF. CDR3 nucleotides: TGTGCCAGCAGCTTGGGACCGTCCCTCTACGAGCAGTACTTC. The chain uses TRBV11-2 and TRBJ2-7, with D perhaps being TRBD1 or TRBD2 (5 bases each). Germline V gene sequence: CDR1 SGHAT, CDR2 FQNNGV. The CDR3 runs 14 residues. The V end was cut by 3 bases, the J end by 3 bases, with 12 bases between.

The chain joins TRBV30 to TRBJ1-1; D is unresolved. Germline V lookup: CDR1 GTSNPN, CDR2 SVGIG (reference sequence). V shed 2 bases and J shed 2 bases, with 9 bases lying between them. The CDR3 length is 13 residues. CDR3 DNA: TGTGCCTGGAGTATGGCAGCAAACACTGAAGCTTTCTTT. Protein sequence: CAWSMAANTEAFF.

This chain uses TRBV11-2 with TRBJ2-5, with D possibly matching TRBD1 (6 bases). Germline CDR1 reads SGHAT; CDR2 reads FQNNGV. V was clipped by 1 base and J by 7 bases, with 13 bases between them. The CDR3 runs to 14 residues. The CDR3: CASSLGLWGRTQYF. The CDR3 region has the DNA TGTGCCAGCAGCTTAGGGTTGTGGGGGCGGACCCAGTACTTC.

CDR3 in amino acids: CASSWRGQGASDTQYF. In DNA, the CDR3 is TGCGCCAGCAGCTGGAGGGGACAGGGGGCCTCAGATACGCAGTATTTT. This chain uses TRBV5-1 with TRBJ2-3; 12 bases line up with TRBD1. V shed 3 bases, J shed 4 bases, and the junction held 6 bases outside the gene matches. The CDR3 contains 16 residues. The germline CDR1 and CDR2 sequences are SGHRS and YFSETQ.

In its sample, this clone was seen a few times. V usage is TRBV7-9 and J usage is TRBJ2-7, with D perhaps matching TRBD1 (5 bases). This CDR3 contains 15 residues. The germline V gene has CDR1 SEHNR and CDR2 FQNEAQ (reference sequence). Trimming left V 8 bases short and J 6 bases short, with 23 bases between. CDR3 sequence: CASPIETASNLEQYF. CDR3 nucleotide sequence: TGTGCCAGCCCGATTGAGACAGCTAGTAACCTCGAGCAGTACTTC.

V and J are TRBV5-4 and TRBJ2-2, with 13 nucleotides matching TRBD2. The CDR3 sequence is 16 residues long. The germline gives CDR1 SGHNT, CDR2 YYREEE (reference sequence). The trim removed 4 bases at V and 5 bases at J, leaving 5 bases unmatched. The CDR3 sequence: CASSTGLAGKTGELFF. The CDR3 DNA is TGTGCCAGCAGCACGGGACTAGCGGGAAAGACCGGGGAGCTGTTTTTT.

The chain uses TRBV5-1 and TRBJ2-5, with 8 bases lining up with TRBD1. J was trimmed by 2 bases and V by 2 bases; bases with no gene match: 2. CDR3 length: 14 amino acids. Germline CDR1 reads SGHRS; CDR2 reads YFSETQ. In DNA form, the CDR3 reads TGCGCCAGCAGCTTCGGACAGGGACAAGAGACCCAGTACTTC. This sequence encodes CASSFGQGQETQYF. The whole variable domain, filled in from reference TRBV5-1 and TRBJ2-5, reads KAGVTQTPRYLIKTRGQQVTLSCSPISGHRSVSWYQQTPGQGLQFLFEYFSETQRNKGNFPGRFSGRQFSNSRSEMNVSTLELGDSALYLCASSFGQGQETQYFGPGTRLLVL.